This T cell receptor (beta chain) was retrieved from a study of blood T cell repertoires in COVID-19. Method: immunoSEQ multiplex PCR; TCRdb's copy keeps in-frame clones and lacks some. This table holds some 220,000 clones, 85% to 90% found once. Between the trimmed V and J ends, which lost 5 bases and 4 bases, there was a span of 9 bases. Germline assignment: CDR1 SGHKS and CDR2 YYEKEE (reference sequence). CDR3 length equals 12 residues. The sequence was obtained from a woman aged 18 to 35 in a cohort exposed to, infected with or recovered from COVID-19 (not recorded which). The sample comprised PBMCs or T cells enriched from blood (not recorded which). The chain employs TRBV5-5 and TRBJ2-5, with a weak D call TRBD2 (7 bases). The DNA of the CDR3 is TGTGCCAGCAGGGGGGGGGCAGAGACCCAGTACTTC. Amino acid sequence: CASRGGAETQYF.